One sample yielded the 21 T cell receptor beta chains listed below, sequenced in a study of cytomegalovirus exposure and HLA in healthy donors. The PCR ran on 60 Vbeta and 13 Jbeta primers. This table comes from immunoSEQ multiplex PCR, and its TCRdb copy is limited to in-frame clones, with some not included. The table records around 140,000 clones, approximately 80% of them present only once. Input material: PBMCs. Every receptor here comes from a woman aged 18 to 35 in good health and CMV-seronegative.

The CDR3 DNA follows: TGTGCCAGCAGCTCTAGGACAGGGAGCCAGACCCAGTACTTC. Its protein is CASSSRTGSQTQYF. J is TRBJ2-5 and V is TRBV11-2; 8 nucleotides match TRBD1. V shed 4 bases and J 6 bases; nucleotides not matched to a gene: 7. The CDR3 spans 14 residues. The V gene's germline CDR1 is SGHAT and CDR2 FQNNGV.

The rearrangement uses TRBV27 and TRBJ2-5, with TRBD2 matching 13 bases. CDR1 and CDR2 (germline): MNHEY, SMNVEV (reference sequence). The V segment lost 2 bases and the J segment 0 bases; nucleotides outside the gene matches: 3. There are 17 residues in the CDR3. CDR3 nucleotides: TGTGCCAGCAGTTTAACCGGACTAGCGGGGGACCAAGAGACCCAGTACTTC. It is translated as CASSLTGLAGDQETQYF.

In this sample, this clone turned up once. The V and J genes are TRBV5-5 and TRBJ2-1, with D perhaps matching TRBD2 (5 bases). Germline CDR1 and CDR2: SGHKS and YYEKEE (reference sequence). The germline V and J ends were trimmed by 1 base and 0 bases, with 8 bases remaining between them. The CDR3 is 15 residues long. The CDR3 is CASSLLGSSYNEQFF. In nucleotides, the CDR3 is TGTGCCAGCAGCTTGCTAGGGAGCTCCTACAATGAGCAGTTCTTC. Drawing the rest from reference TRBV5-5 and TRBJ2-1, the complete variable domain is DAGVTQSPTHLIKTRGQQVTLRCSPISGHKSVSWYQQVLGQGPQFIFQYYEKEERGRGNFPDRFSARQFPNYSSELNVNALLLGDSALYLCASSLLGSSYNEQFFGPGTRLTVL.

This clone was observed a handful of times. The V call is TRBV7-9, the J call TRBJ1-1; possibly TRBD1 for D (5 bases). The V and J ends lost 3 bases and 6 bases respectively, with 20 bases between them. The V gene's germline CDR1 is SEHNR and CDR2 FQNEAQ (reference sequence). This CDR3 has 16 residues. The CDR3 DNA reads as TGTGCCAGCAGCTTGCCTGGCAGGGAGGATTCCCCTGAAGCTTTCTTT. Its protein is CASSLPGREDSPEAFF.

V and J are TRBV5-1 and TRBJ2-7; D unresolved. The V end lost 0 bases, the J end lost 3 bases, and 13 bases lay between the germline ends. The CDR3 length is 15 residues. CDR1 and CDR2 (germline): SGHRS, YFSETQ. The CDR3 region is CASSLELSSGYEQYF. DNA of the CDR3: TGCGCCAGCAGCTTGGAACTTTCTAGTGGCTACGAGCAGTACTTC.

This chain connects TRBV7-2 to TRBJ2-7, with 12 bases lining up with TRBD2. Trimming removed 5 bases from V and 6 bases from J; junction bases left unmatched: 5. The germline V gene encodes CDR1 SGHTA and CDR2 FQGNSA. The CDR3 extends over 14 amino acids. The DNA for the CDR3 is TGTGCCAGCAGCCAGGGACTAGCGGGCAGCGAGCAGTACTTC. Protein: CASSQGLAGSEQYF.

This chain uses TRBV11-2 with TRBJ2-7; a weak D match, TRBD1 (7 bases). In germline, CDR1 is SGHAT, CDR2 FQNNGV. V dropped 5 bases and J dropped 4 bases, with 15 bases sitting between them. This CDR3 comprises 14 residues. The CDR3: CASSAGGGVYEQYF. CDR3 DNA: TGTGCCAGCAGCGCCGGAGGGGGCGTATACGAGCAGTACTTC.

The V call is TRBV6-5, the J call TRBJ2-2; 10 nucleotides match TRBD1. Germline lookup yields CDR1 MNHEY and CDR2 SVGAGI. V was pared by 8 bases and J by 6 bases, with 6 bases of the junction left unmatched. The CDR3 has 14 residues. DNA of the CDR3: TGTGCCAGCCGGAGGACAGGGGGTTCCGGGGAGCTGTTTTTT. It yields the protein CASRRTGGSGELFF.

The chain employs TRBV6-8 and TRBJ2-5; TRBD2 matches at 10 bases. Per germline, CDR1 MNHGY and CDR2 SAAAGT. CDR3 size: 16 residues. The CDR3 bases are TGTTCCCCCGGGCCGGGAGCGGGAGGGCCTGGAGAGACCCAGTACTTC. It is translated as CSPGPGAGGPGETQYF.

This clone has more than one count but fewer than ten. The chain carries TRBV27 and TRBJ2-7; 9 positions agree with TRBD2. CDR3 length equals 16 residues. Germline V gives CDR1 MNHEY, CDR2 SMNVEV (reference sequence). V gave up 5 bases and J gave up 5 bases; unmatched junction bases: 13. CDR3 coding DNA: TGTGCCAGCAGTCCTCCATATAGCGGGAGAATTCACGAGCAGTACTTC. Residues: CASSPPYSGRIHEQYF.

The rearrangement uses TRBV5-1 and TRBJ2-2, with 9 nucleotides matching TRBD1. This CDR3 is 18 amino acids long. Unmatched junction bases numbered 10, after V lost 0 bases and J lost 4 bases. Per germline, CDR1 SGHRS and CDR2 YFSETQ. The CDR3 loop is CASSLVTGGILFTGELFF. DNA for the CDR3: TGCGCCAGCAGCTTGGTAACAGGGGGCATTCTCTTCACCGGGGAGCTGTTTTTT.

This chain uses TRBV11-3 with TRBJ2-5, with 13 bases matching TRBD2. Trimming took 5 bases from V and 5 from J; bases not matched to a gene: 5. There are 15 residues in the CDR3. Germline V lookup: CDR1 SGHNT, CDR2 YENEEA. CDR3 DNA: TGTGCCAGCAGCGTACTAGCGGGAGGGATGGAGACCCAGTACTTC. Translation: CASSVLAGGMETQYF.

The chain employs TRBV6-1 and TRBJ1-3, with a weak D call TRBD1 (6 bases). The CDR3 contains 16 residues. V was cut by 2 bases and J by 3 bases, with 14 bases left in between. The germline gives CDR1 MNHNS, CDR2 SASEGT. This chain's CDR3 is CASSELGPDSGNTIYF. The CDR3 bases are TGTGCCAGCAGTGAATTGGGTCCGGACAGTGGAAACACCATATATTTT.

This sequence joins TRBV27 and TRBJ1-2; TRBD1 aligns across 7 bases. Trimming cost V 0 bases and J 4 bases; bases outside gene matches: 14. Germline assignment: CDR1 MNHEY and CDR2 SMNVEV (reference sequence). CDR3 length: 18 residues. The CDR3 spells CASSLSGGQPLRFYGYTF. Written as DNA, the CDR3 is TGTGCCAGCAGTTTATCGGGGGGACAGCCTCTAAGATTCTATGGCTACACCTTC.

The chain recombines TRBV7-2 with TRBJ1-1, with D hard to call. This CDR3 comprises 12 residues. Germline V gene lookup returns CDR1 SGHTA and CDR2 FQGNSA. The V end was cut by 5 bases, the J end by 6 bases, with 10 bases between. CDR3 sequence reads: CASSRSRSEAFF. The CDR3 bases are TGTGCCAGCAGCCGAAGCAGGTCTGAAGCTTTCTTT.

The rearrangement joins TRBV5-1 to TRBJ2-1, with TRBD2 as a possible D gene (6 bases). CDR3 length: 13 amino acids. Germline V CDR1 and CDR2: SGHRS, YFSETQ. Deletions cut 4 bases from V and 6 bases from J, with 11 bases between. CDR3 sequence reads: CASSLAPTNEQFF. Written as DNA, the CDR3 is TGCGCCAGCAGCCTAGCGCCTACCAATGAGCAGTTCTTC.

This sequence joins TRBV29-1 and TRBJ2-7; the D is unclear. Germline V gene sequence: CDR1 SQVTM, CDR2 ANQGSEA. This CDR3 has 13 residues. V was pared by 4 bases and J by 0 bases, with 10 bases between. CDR3 protein: CSVVLQASYEQYF. Here the CDR3 DNA reads TGCAGCGTTGTTTTGCAGGCCTCCTACGAGCAGTACTTC.

This rearrangement joins TRBV23-1 to TRBJ2-7, with 7 bases fitting TRBD1. TRBV23-1 is classed as an ORF, of uncertain function. CDR3 length: 12 residues. Unmatched junction bases numbered 9, after V lost 11 bases and J lost 5 bases. CDR3 bases: TGCGCCGGAAGTACAGGGGTCCACGAGCAGTACTTC. Encoded protein: CAGSTGVHEQYF.

There are a few counts of this clone. The chain joins TRBV5-5 to TRBJ1-1; D might be TRBD1 (6 bases). Germline V gene data show CDR1 as SGHKS and CDR2 as YYEKEE (reference sequence). The CDR3 has 14 residues. With 0 bases removed from V and 5 bases from J, the gap between germline ends came to 11 bases. The CDR3 DNA sequence: TGTGCCAGCAGCTTGGGGCAGGGGAGTACTGAAGCTTTCTTT. This encodes CASSLGQGSTEAFF.

This clone was counted only a few times. The rearrangement joins TRBV5-1 to TRBJ2-3; 12 bases fit TRBD2. Per the germline V gene, CDR1 is SGHRS and CDR2 is YFSETQ. This CDR3 is 14 amino acids long. Trimming at V came to 4 bases and at J to 5 bases, leaving 2 bases not matched to a gene. The CDR3 loop reads CASSPTSGRDTQYF. In DNA form, the CDR3 reads TGCGCCAGCAGCCCGACTAGCGGGAGAGATACGCAGTATTTT.

The V and J genes are TRBV15 and TRBJ2-1; TRBD2 matches 7 bases. CDR1 and CDR2 (germline): LNHNV, YYDKDF (reference sequence). Losses at the gene ends were 3 bases for V and 4 bases for J; bases not matched to a gene: 3. The length of the CDR3 is 14 residues. The CDR3 DNA follows: TGTGCCACCAGCAGGGGGAGGGATTACAATGAGCAGTTCTTC. Translated, it gives CATSRGRDYNEQFF.